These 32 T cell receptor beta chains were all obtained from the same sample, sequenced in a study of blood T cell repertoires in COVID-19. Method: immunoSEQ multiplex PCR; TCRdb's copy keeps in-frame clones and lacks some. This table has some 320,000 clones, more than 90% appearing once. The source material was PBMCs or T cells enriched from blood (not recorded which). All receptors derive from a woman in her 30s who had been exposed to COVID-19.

CDR3 nucleotides: TGTGCCAGCAGCCAAGATCAGGGAGGTGACAATGGCTACACCTTC. This encodes CASSQDQGGDNGYTF. This chain links TRBV3-1 (or the pseudogene TRBV3-2) with TRBJ1-2; D is perhaps TRBD1 (5 bases). The CDR3 sequence is 15 residues long. CDR1 and CDR2 from the germline V gene are LGHDT and YNNKEL (reference sequence). Between the trimmed V and J ends, which lost 0 bases and 6 bases, there was a span of 14 bases.

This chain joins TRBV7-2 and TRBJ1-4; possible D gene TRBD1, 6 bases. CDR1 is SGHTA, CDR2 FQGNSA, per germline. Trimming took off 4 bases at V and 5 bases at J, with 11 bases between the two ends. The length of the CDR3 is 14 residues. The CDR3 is CASSSGHLNEKLFF. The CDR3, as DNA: TGTGCCAGCAGCTCGGGACACCTAAATGAAAAACTGTTTTTT.

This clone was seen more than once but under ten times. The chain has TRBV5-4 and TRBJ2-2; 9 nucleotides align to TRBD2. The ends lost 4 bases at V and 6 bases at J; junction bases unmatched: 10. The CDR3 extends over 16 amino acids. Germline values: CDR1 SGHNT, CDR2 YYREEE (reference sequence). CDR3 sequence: CASSGVNSGGPGELFF. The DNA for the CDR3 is TGTGCCAGCAGCGGGGTAAATAGCGGGGGTCCCGGGGAGCTGTTTTTT.

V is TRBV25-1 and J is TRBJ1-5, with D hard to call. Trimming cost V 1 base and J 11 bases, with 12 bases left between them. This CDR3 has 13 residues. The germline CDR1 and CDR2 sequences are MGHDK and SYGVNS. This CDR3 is CASSELFQVAQHF. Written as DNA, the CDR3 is TGTGCCAGCAGTGAATTATTTCAGGTAGCCCAGCATTTT. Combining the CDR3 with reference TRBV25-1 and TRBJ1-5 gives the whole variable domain EADIYQTPRYLVIGTGKKITLECSQTMGHDKMYWYQQDPGMELHLIHYSYGVNSTEKGDLSSESTVSRIRTEHFPLTLESARPSHTSQYLCASSELFQVAQHFGDGTRLSIL.

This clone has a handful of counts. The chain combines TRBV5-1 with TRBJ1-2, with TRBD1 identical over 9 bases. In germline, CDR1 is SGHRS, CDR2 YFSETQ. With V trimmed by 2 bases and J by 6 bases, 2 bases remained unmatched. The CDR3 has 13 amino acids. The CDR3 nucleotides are TGCGCCAGCAGCTTCCGGGACAGGGATGGCTACACCTTC. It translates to CASSFRDRDGYTF.

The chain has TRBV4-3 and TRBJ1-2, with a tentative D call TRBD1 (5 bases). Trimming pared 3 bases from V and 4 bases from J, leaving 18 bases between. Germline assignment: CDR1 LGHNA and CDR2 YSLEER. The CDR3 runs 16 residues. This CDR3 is CASSQAGTLKGYGYTF. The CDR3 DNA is TGCGCCAGCAGCCAGGCCGGGACTCTGAAGGGCTATGGCTACACCTTC.

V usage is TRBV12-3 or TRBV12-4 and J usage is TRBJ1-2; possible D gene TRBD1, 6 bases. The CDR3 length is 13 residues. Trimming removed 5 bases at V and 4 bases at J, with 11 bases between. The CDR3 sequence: CASSEQGGYGYTF. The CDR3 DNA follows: TGTGCCAGCAGTGAACAGGGTGGCTATGGCTACACCTTC.

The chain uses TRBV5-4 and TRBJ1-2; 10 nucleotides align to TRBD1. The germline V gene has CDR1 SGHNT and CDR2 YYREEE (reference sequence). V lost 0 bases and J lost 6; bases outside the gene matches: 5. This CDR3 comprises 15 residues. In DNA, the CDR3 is TGTGCCAGCAGCTTGGCCATCGACAGGGGGCATGGCTACACCTTC. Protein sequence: CASSLAIDRGHGYTF.

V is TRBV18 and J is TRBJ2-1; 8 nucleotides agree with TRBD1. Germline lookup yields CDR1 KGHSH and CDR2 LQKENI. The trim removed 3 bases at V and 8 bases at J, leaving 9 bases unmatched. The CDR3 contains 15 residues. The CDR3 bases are TGTGCCAGCTCACCCACCGGACAGGGTGTCTATGAGCAGTTCTTC. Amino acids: CASSPTGQGVYEQFF. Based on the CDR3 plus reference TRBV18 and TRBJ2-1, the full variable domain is NAGVMQNPRHLVRRRGQEARLRCSPMKGHSHVYWYRQLPEEGLKFMVYLQKENIIDESGMPKERFSAEFPKEGPSILRIQQVVRGDSAAYFCASSPTGQGVYEQFFGPGTRLTVL.

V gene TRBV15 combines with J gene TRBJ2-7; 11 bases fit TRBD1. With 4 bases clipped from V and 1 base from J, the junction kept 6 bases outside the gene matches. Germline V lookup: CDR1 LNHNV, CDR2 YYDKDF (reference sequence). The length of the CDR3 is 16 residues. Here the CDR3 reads CATSIGQGASSYEQYF. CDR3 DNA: TGTGCCACCAGCATAGGACAGGGGGCCTCTTCCTACGAGCAGTACTTC.

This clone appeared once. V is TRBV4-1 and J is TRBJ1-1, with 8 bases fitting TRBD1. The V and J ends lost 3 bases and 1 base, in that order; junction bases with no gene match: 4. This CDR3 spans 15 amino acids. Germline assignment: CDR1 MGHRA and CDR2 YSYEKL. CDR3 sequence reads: CASSHDRGANTEAFF. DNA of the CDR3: TGCGCCAGCAGCCACGACAGGGGCGCGAACACTGAAGCTTTCTTT.

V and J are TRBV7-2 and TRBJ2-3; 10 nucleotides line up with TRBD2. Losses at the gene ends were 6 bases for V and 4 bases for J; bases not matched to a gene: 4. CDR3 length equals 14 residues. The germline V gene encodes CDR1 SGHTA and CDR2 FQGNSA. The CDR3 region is CASRKRGGADTQYF. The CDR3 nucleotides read TGTGCCAGCAGGAAGCGGGGGGGCGCAGATACGCAGTATTTT.

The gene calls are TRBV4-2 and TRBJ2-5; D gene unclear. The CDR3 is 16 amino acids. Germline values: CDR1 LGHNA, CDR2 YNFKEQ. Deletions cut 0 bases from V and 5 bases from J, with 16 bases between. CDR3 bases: TGTGCCAGCAGCCAAGAGGTAGCTGCACGCACGGAGACCCAGTACTTC. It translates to CASSQEVAARTETQYF.

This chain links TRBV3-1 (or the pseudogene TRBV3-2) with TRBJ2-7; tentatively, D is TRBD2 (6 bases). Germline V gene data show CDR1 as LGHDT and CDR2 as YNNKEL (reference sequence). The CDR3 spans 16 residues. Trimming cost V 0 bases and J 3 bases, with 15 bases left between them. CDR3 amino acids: CASSQDPGGLDYEQYF. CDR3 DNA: TGTGCCAGCAGCCAAGATCCAGGAGGGTTGGACTACGAGCAGTACTTC.

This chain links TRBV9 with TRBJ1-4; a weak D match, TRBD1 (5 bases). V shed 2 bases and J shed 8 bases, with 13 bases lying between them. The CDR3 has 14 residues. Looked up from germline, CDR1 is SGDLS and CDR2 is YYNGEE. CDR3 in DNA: TGTGCCAGCAGCGTTGAAGGGGTAGGGGAAAAACTGTTTTTT. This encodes CASSVEGVGEKLFF.

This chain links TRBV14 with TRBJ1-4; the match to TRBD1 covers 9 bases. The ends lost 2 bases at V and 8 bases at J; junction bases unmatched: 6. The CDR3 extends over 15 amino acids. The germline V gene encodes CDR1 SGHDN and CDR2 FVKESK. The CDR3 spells CASSQTGTGPEKLFF. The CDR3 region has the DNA TGTGCCAGCAGCCAAACCGGGACAGGGCCCGAAAAACTGTTTTTT.

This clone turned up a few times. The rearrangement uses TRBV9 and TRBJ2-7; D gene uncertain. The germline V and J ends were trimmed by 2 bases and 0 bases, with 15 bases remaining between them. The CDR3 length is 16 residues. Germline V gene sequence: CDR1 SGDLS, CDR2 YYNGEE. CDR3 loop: CASSVRSTVSSYEQYF. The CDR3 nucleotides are TGTGCCAGCAGCGTTCGATCCACGGTTAGCTCCTACGAGCAGTACTTC.

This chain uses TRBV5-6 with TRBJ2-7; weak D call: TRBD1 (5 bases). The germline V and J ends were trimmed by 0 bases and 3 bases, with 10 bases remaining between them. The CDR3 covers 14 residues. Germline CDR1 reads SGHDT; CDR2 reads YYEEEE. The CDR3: CASSLAGFDYEQYF. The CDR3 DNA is TGTGCCAGCAGCTTGGCAGGGTTCGACTACGAGCAGTACTTC.

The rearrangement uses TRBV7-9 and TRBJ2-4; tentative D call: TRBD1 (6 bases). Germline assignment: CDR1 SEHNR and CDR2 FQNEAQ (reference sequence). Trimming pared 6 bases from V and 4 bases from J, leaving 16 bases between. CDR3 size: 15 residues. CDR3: CASSSWTEQKNIQYF. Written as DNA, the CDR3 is TGTGCCAGCAGTTCGTGGACAGAACAAAAAAACATTCAGTACTTC. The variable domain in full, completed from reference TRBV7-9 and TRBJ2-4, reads DTGVSQNPRHKITKRGQNVTFRCDPISEHNRLYWYRQTLGQGPEFLTYFQNEAQLEKSRLLSDRFSAERPKGSFSTLEIQRTEQGDSAMYLCASSSWTEQKNIQYFGAGTRLSVL.

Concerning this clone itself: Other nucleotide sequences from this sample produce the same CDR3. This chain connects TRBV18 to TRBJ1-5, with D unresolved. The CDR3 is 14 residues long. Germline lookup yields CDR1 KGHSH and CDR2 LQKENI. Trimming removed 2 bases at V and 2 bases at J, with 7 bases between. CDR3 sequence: CASSPSGGNQPQHF. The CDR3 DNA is TGTGCCAGCTCACCATCGGGTGGCAATCAGCCCCAGCATTTT.

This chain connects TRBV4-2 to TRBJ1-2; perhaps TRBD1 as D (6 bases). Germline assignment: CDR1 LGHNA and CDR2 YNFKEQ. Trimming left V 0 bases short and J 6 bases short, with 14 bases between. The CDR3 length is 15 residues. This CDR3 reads CASSQDGQGMDGYTF. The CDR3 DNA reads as TGTGCCAGCAGCCAAGATGGGCAGGGGATGGATGGCTACACCTTC.

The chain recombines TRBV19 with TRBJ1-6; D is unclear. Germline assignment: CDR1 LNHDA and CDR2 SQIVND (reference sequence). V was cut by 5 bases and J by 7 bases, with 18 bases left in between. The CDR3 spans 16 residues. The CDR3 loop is CASSPPPRHKNSPLHF. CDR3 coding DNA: TGTGCCAGTAGTCCCCCCCCTCGACACAAGAATTCACCCCTCCACTTT.

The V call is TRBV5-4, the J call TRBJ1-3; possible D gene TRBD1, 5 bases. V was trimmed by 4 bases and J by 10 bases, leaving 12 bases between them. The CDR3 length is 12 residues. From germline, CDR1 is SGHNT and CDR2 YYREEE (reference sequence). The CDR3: CASSNVRGTIYF. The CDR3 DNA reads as TGTGCCAGCAGCAACGTTCGGGGGACCATATATTTT.

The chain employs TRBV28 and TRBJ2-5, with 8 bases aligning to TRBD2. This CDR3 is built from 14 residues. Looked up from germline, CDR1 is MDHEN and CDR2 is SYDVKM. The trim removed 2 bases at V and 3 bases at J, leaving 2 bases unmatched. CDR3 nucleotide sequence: TGTGCCAGCAGTTTACGGGGGGGAAAAGAGACCCAGTACTTC. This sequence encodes CASSLRGGKETQYF.

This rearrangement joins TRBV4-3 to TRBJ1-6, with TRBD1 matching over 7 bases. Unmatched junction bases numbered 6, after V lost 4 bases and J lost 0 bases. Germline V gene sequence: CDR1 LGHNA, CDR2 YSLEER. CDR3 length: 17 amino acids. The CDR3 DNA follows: TGCGCCAGCAGCCCAAAGACAGGGAGCTCCTATAATTCACCCCTCCACTTT. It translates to CASSPKTGSSYNSPLHF.

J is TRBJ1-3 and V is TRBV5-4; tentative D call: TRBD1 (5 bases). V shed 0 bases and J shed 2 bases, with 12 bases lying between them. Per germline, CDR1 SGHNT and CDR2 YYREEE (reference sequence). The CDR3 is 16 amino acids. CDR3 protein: CASSLVGGRAGNTIYF. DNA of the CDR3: TGTGCCAGCAGCTTGGTGGGGGGACGCGCTGGAAACACCATATATTTT.

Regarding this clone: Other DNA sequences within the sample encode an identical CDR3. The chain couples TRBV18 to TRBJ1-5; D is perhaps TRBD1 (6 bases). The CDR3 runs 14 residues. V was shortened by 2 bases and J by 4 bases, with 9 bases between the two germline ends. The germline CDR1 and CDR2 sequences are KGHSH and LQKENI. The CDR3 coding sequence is TGTGCCAGCTCACCAGCAGGGGTAAATCAGCCCCAGCATTTT. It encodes CASSPAGVNQPQHF.

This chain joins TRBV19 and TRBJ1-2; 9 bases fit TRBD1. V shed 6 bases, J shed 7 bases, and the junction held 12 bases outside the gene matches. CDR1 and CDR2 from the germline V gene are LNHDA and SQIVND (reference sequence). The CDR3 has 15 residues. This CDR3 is CASRDTGQGGSGYTF. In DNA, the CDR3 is TGTGCCAGTAGGGATACGGGACAGGGTGGCTCTGGCTACACCTTC.

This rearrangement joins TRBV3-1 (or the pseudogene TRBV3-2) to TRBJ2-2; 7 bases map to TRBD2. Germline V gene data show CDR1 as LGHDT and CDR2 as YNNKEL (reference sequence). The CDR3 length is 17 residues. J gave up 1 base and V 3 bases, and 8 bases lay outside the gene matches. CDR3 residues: CASSHRPSGENTGELFF. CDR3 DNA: TGTGCCAGCAGCCATAGACCGAGCGGGGAGAACACCGGGGAGCTGTTTTTT.

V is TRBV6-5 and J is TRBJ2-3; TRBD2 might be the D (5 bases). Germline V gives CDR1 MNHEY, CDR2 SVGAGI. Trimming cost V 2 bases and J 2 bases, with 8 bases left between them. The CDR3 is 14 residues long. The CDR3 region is CASSYVRDTDTQYF. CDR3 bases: TGTGCCAGCAGTTACGTCCGGGACACAGATACGCAGTATTTT.

Here the CDR3 DNA reads TGCGCCAGCAGCCAAGACAGGGGAGCAACTAATGAAAAACTGTTTTTT. Encoded protein: CASSQDRGATNEKLFF. The genes are TRBV4-1 and TRBJ1-4, with D maybe TRBD1 (6 bases). Trimming took 0 bases from V and 0 from J, leaving 8 bases between them. CDR1 and CDR2 (germline): MGHRA, YSYEKL. There are 16 residues in the CDR3.

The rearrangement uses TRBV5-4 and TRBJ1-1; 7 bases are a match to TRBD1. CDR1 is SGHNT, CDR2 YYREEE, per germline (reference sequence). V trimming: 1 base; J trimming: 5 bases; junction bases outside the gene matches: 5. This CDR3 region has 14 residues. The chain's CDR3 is CASSLKGARTEAFF. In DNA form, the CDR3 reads TGTGCCAGCAGCTTGAAGGGGGCGCGAACTGAAGCTTTCTTT.